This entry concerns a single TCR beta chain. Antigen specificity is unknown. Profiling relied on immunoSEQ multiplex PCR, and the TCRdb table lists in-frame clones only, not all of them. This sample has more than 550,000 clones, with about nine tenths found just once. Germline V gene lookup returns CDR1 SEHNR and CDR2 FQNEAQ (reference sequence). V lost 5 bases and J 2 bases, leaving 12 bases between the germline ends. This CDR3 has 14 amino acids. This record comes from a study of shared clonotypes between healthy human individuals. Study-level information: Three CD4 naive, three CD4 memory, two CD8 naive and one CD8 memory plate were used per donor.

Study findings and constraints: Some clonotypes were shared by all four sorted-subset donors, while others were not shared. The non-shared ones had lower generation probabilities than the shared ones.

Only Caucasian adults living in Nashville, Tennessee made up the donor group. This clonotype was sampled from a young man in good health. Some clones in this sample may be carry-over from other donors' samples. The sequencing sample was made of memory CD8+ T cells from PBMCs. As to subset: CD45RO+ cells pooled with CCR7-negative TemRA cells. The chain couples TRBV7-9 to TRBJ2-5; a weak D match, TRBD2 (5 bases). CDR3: CASSRPPGQETQYF. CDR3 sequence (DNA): TGTGCCAGCAGCCGCCCCCCGGGACAAGAGACCCAGTACTTC. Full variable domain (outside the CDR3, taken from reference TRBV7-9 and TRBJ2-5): DTGVSQNPRHKITKRGQNVTFRCDPISEHNRLYWYRQTLGQGPEFLTYFQNEAQLEKSRLLSDRFSAERPKGSFSTLEIQRTEQGDSAMYLCASSRPPGQETQYFGPGTRLLVL.